This TCR beta chain originates from a study of T cell responses to AZD1222 COVID-19 vaccine. Overall study findings and caveats: With two AZD1222 doses given, Spike-specific TCR breadth and depth both rose.

The table came from immunoSEQ multiplex PCR; TCRdb's copy has only in-frame clones and leaves some out. This sample has under 200,000 clones, with 80% to 90% found just once. Germline loops: CDR1 SGHAT, CDR2 FQNNGV. The CDR3 sequence is 17 residues long. Trimming shortened V by 5 bases and J by 8 bases, and 27 bases separated the two germline ends. Comment on this clone: What it binds is not known.

The starting material was peripheral blood, obtained on day 0 of MenACWY control vaccination. This clonotype was sampled from an adult in good health. The rearrangement joins TRBV11-2 to TRBJ1-2, with a possible D match to TRBD1 (6 bases). The CDR3 loop reads CASSTHRGRGGSYGYTF. The DNA of the CDR3 is TGTGCCAGCAGCACCCATCGCGGGAGAGGGGGGTCATACGGCTACACCTTC.